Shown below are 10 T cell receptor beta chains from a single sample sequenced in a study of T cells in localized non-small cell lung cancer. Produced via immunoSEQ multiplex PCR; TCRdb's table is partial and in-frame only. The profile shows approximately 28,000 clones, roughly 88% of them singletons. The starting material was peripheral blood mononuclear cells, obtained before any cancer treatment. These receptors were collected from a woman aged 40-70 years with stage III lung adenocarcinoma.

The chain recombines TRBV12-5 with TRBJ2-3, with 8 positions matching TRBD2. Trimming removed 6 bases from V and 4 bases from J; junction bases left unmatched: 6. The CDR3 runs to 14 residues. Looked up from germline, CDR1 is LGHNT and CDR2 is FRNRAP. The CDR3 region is CASGAGEGPDTQYF. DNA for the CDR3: TGTGCTAGTGGAGCGGGGGAGGGCCCAGATACGCAGTATTTT.

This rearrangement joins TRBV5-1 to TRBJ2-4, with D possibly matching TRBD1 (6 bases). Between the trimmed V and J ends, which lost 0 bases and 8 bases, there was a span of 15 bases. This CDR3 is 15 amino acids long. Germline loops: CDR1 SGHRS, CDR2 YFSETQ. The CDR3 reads CASSLASGARDIQYF. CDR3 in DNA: TGCGCCAGCAGCTTGGCCTCAGGGGCCAGAGACATTCAGTACTTC.

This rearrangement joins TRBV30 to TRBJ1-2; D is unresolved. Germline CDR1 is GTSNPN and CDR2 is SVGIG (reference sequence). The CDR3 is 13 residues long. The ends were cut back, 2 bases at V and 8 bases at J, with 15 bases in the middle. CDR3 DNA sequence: TGTGCCTGGAGTCCCTCGGACCTCCAAGGCTACACCTTC. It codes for CAWSPSDLQGYTF.

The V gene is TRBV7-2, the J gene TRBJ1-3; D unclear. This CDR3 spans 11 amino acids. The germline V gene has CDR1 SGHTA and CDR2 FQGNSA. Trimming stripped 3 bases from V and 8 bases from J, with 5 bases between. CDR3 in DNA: TGTGCCAGCAGCTTTATGGACACCATATATTTT. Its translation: CASSFMDTIYF.

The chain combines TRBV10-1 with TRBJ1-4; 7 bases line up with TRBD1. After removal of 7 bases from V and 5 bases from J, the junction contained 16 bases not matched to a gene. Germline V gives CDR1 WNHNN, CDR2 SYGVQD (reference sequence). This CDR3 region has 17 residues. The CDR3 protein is CASTEKRPTGLNEKLFF. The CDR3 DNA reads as TGCGCCAGCACTGAAAAAAGACCGACAGGGCTCAATGAAAAACTGTTTTTT.

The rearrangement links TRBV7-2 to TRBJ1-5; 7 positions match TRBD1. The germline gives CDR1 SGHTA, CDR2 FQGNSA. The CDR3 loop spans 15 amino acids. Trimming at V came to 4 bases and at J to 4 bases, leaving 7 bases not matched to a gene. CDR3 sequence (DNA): TGTGCCAGCAGCTGGGTGACAGGGATGAATCAGCCCCAGCATTTT. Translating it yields CASSWVTGMNQPQHF.

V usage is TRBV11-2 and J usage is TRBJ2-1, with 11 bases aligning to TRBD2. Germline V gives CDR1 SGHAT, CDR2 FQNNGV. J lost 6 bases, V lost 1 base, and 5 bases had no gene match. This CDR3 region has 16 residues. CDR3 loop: CASSLVFSGRANEQFF. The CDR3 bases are TGTGCCAGCAGCTTAGTGTTTAGCGGGAGGGCCAATGAGCAGTTCTTC.

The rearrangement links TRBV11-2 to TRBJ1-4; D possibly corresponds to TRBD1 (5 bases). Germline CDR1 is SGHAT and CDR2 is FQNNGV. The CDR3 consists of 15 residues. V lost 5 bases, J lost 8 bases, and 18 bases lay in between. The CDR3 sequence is CASSPAAGAQEKLFF. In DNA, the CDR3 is TGTGCCAGCAGCCCCGCCGCCGGGGCTCAGGAAAAACTGTTTTTT.

The CDR3 DNA reads as TGTGCCAGCAGTTCCGCATACACTGAAGCTTTCTTT. Its translation is CASSSAYTEAFF. The J gene is TRBJ1-1, the V gene TRBV27; D not certain. Trimming took off 4 bases at V and 3 bases at J, with 6 bases between the two ends. The CDR3 spans 12 residues. Germline V gene data show CDR1 as MNHEY and CDR2 as SMNVEV (reference sequence).

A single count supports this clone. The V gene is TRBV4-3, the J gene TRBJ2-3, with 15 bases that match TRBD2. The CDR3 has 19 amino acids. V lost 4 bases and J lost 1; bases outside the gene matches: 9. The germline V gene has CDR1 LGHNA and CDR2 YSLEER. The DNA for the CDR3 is TGCGCCAGCAGCCGTTCTTGGACTAGCGGGGGGGCGGGCACAGATACGCAGTATTTT. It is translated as CASSRSWTSGGAGTDTQYF.